Below, 27 T cell receptor beta chains from the same sample are listed, as sequenced in a study of OX40 agonist ivuxolimab in advanced cancers. The method was immunoSEQ multiplex PCR; TCRdb's version includes in-frame clones alone and lacks a portion of them. The sample gives approximately 60,000 clones, roughly 82% of which show up once; about 2.5% is in the top ten. This specimen consisted of CD4+ or CD8+ T cells sorted from blood, obtained in a trial of the OX40 agonist ivuxolimab. Source of these receptors: an adult with an advanced solid tumor such as melanoma, head and neck, liver or kidney cancer.

The chain has TRBV4-1 and TRBJ2-1, with unresolved D. The V gene's germline CDR1 is MGHRA and CDR2 YSYEKL. V shed 4 bases and J shed 0 bases, with 13 bases lying between them. This CDR3 spans 16 amino acids. The CDR3, as DNA: TGCGCCAGCAGCCGAAATCCAACCAGCTCCTACAATGAGCAGTTCTTC. The encoded protein is CASSRNPTSSYNEQFF.

This chain uses TRBV19 with TRBJ1-1, with 7 bases matching TRBD1. Germline CDR1 LNHDA, CDR2 SQIVND (reference sequence). V shed 1 base, J shed 4 bases, and the junction held 15 bases outside the gene matches. The length of the CDR3 is 18 residues. The CDR3 sequence is CASSIGFGQVDVLTEAFF. The CDR3, as DNA: TGTGCCAGTAGTATAGGGTTCGGACAGGTTGACGTTCTCACTGAAGCTTTCTTT.

V gene TRBV5-1 combines with J gene TRBJ1-2; 7 bases agree with TRBD1. This CDR3 spans 13 amino acids. Germline CDR1 reads SGHRS; CDR2 reads YFSETQ. Losses at the gene ends were 2 bases for V and 3 bases for J; bases not matched to a gene: 1. The CDR3 is CASSLTGDYGYTF. The CDR3 bases are TGCGCCAGCAGCTTAACAGGGGACTATGGCTACACCTTC.

The V gene is TRBV7-2, the J gene TRBJ2-3; D gene ambiguous. This CDR3 has 16 amino acids. V shed 2 bases and J shed 0 bases, with 12 bases lying between them. CDR1 and CDR2 from the germline V gene are SGHTA and FQGNSA. The CDR3 loop is CASSLKVGASTDTQYF. CDR3 in DNA: TGTGCCAGCAGCTTAAAGGTGGGCGCCAGCACAGATACGCAGTATTTT.

A note on this clone: It is unclear where the CDR3 begins or ends on the DNA, so no DNA is shown, and the CDR3 is as TCRdb lists it. This chain joins TRBV11-2 and TRBJ1-2. Germline CDR1 SGHAT, CDR2 FQNNGV. A total of 19 residues make up the CDR3, ends included. CDR3 loop: CASSLVRARGGELGYGYTF.

The chain employs TRBV19 and TRBJ1-2, with D possibly being TRBD1 (5 bases). The germline V and J ends were trimmed by 6 bases and 4 bases, with 12 bases remaining between them. This CDR3 has 13 residues. Germline V gene lookup returns CDR1 LNHDA and CDR2 SQIVND (reference sequence). CDR3 DNA sequence: TGTGCCAGTAGAAACAGGCCGTTCTATGGCTACACCTTC. Protein product: CASRNRPFYGYTF.

V is TRBV7-7 and J is TRBJ2-5, with D maybe TRBD2 (6 bases). The CDR3 spans 13 residues. Germline V gene data show CDR1 as SSHAT and CDR2 as FNYEAQ (reference sequence). The ends were cut back, 1 base at V and 3 bases at J, with 6 bases in the middle. The CDR3 region has the DNA TGTGCCAGCAGCTTAGGGACTAAAGAGACCCAGTACTTC. This gives the protein CASSLGTKETQYF. Drawing the rest from reference TRBV7-7 and TRBJ2-5, the complete variable domain is GAGVSQSPRYKVTKRGQDVTLRCDPISSHATLYWYQQALGQGPEFLTYFNYEAQPDKSGLPSDRFSAERPEGSISTLTIQRTEQRDSAMYRCASSLGTKETQYFGPGTRLLVL.

V and J are TRBV5-1 and TRBJ2-3; D gene unclear. The CDR3 has 15 amino acids. Trimming pared 0 bases from V and 0 bases from J, leaving 8 bases between. The germline V gene encodes CDR1 SGHRS and CDR2 YFSETQ. The chain's CDR3 is CASSLDGESTDTQYF. For the CDR3, the DNA is TGCGCCAGCAGCTTGGACGGCGAAAGCACAGATACGCAGTATTTT.

This clone was detected only once. CDR3 in DNA: TGTGCCAGCTCACCGTCCAGGGGGGACACTGAAGCTTTCTTT. Translating gives CASSPSRGDTEAFF. The chain recombines TRBV18 with TRBJ1-1; 7 bases are a match to TRBD1. V dropped 3 bases and J dropped 3; count of bases not matched to a gene: 4. Germline CDR1 reads KGHSH; CDR2 reads LQKENI. This CDR3 contains 14 residues.

The gene calls are TRBV2 and TRBJ2-4; D might be TRBD2 (5 bases). Germline lookup yields CDR1 SNHLY and CDR2 FYNNEI. V gave up 2 bases and J gave up 3 bases, with 17 bases separating them. The CDR3 totals 17 residues. CDR3: CASSETGRGLVKNIQYF. CDR3 DNA: TGTGCCAGCAGTGAAACGGGTCGGGGTTTAGTCAAAAACATTCAGTACTTC.

V and J are TRBV5-1 and TRBJ2-7, with TRBD1 identical over 10 bases. Germline V lookup: CDR1 SGHRS, CDR2 YFSETQ. The CDR3 extends over 14 amino acids. With V trimmed by 5 bases and J by 3 bases, 5 bases remained unmatched. The CDR3 here is CASRLGTGVYEQYF. The DNA of the CDR3 is TGCGCCAGCAGACTCGGGACAGGGGTCTACGAGCAGTACTTC.

J is TRBJ1-2 and V is TRBV7-3, with a tentative D call TRBD1 (6 bases). Trimming took off 5 bases at V and 7 bases at J, with 17 bases between the two ends. The CDR3 contains 14 residues. Germline lookup yields CDR1 SGHTA and CDR2 FQGTGA. In DNA, the CDR3 is TGTGCCAGCAGCCCCGCGAGTCAGGGGCCTGGCTACACCTTC. Amino acids: CASSPASQGPGYTF.

This clone was seen once. The chain uses TRBV7-9 and TRBJ2-3; TRBD1 matches 7 bases. This CDR3 region has 15 residues. The J segment lost 5 bases and the V segment lost 3 bases, leaving 8 bases of the junction unmatched. Germline V gene lookup returns CDR1 SEHNR and CDR2 FQNEAQ (reference sequence). CDR3 coding DNA: TGTGCCAGCAGCTTTTCCGGGACAGCACGAGATACGCAGTATTTT. It translates to CASSFSGTARDTQYF.

This rearrangement joins TRBV7-6 to TRBJ1-2; D gene unclear. CDR1 is SGHVS, CDR2 FNYEAQ, per germline. V was cut by 5 bases and J by 5 bases, with 12 bases left in between. The CDR3 length is 13 residues. The CDR3 protein is CASSPDLGYGYTF. The CDR3 DNA sequence: TGTGCCAGCAGCCCGGACCTTGGGTATGGCTACACCTTC.

The sample holds one count of this clone. The rearrangement links TRBV6-5 to TRBJ1-5; 9 bases fit TRBD1. V shed 4 bases and J 5 bases; nucleotides not matched to a gene: 3. In germline, CDR1 is MNHEY, CDR2 SVGAGI. The CDR3 contains 14 residues. CDR3 sequence reads: CASSLGQGDQPQHF. The CDR3 region has the DNA TGTGCCAGCAGTTTGGGACAGGGCGATCAGCCCCAGCATTTT.

V is TRBV28 and J is TRBJ2-3; 10 bases align to TRBD2. There are 15 residues in the CDR3. Germline lookup yields CDR1 MDHEN and CDR2 SYDVKM. Trimming took 6 bases from V and 1 from J; bases not matched to a gene: 4. CDR3 amino acids: CASSLAGVRTDTQYF. CDR3 coding DNA: TGTGCCAGCAGCCTAGCGGGGGTCCGCACAGATACGCAGTATTTT.

This clone was seen once. Other DNA sequences in the sample encode the same CDR3. This chain joins TRBV2 and TRBJ2-5; D unclear. Per the germline V gene, CDR1 is SNHLY and CDR2 is FYNNEI. The V end was cut by 2 bases, the J end by 4 bases, with 2 bases between. This CDR3 has 11 residues. The DNA for the CDR3 is TGTGCCAGCAGTGAATCAGAGACCCAGTACTTC. Translating it yields CASSESETQYF.

J is TRBJ1-1 and V is TRBV6-1; TRBD1 agrees at 10 bases. CDR3 length equals 14 residues. The germline CDR1 and CDR2 sequences are MNHNS and SASEGT. The ends lost 6 bases at V and 7 bases at J; junction bases unmatched: 8. The CDR3 nucleotides are TGTGCCAGCAGCGGACAGGGGGTAATAGGTGAAGCTTTCTTT. Translating gives CASSGQGVIGEAFF.

This clone has just a few counts. The chain uses TRBV9 and TRBJ1-4, with D hard to call. V lost 2 bases, J lost 7 bases, and 15 bases lay in between. In germline, CDR1 is SGDLS, CDR2 YYNGEE. The length of the CDR3 is 15 residues. The CDR3 loop reads CASSVEPGPGEKLFF. As DNA, the CDR3 is TGTGCCAGCAGCGTCGAACCGGGCCCAGGTGAAAAACTGTTTTTT.

V is TRBV18 and J is TRBJ1-4; D remains ambiguous. The CDR3 sequence is 14 residues long. The V end was cut by 0 bases, the J end by 7 bases, with 9 bases between. CDR1 KGHSH and CDR2 LQKENI come from the germline V gene. The DNA for the CDR3 is TGTGCCAGCTCACCACCGGGATTGGGTGAAAAACTGTTTTTT. It codes for CASSPPGLGEKLFF.

This rearrangement joins TRBV19 to TRBJ2-7, with 9 bases matching TRBD2. This CDR3 spans 15 amino acids. V lost 0 bases to trimming and J lost 2 bases; unmatched junction nucleotides: 2. In germline, CDR1 is LNHDA, CDR2 SQIVND (reference sequence). The DNA of the CDR3 is TGTGCCAGTAGTATAGACGCTAGCGGGGCCTACGAGCAGTACTTC. Translated: CASSIDASGAYEQYF.

This clone has only one observation. This rearrangement joins TRBV5-4 to TRBJ2-5; 10 bases match TRBD1. J was trimmed by 4 bases and V by 4 bases; bases with no gene match: 7. The CDR3 is made up of 15 amino acids. The germline V gene has CDR1 SGHNT and CDR2 YYREEE (reference sequence). The CDR3 bases are TGTGCCAGCAGCCCCCGGGACAGGGGAAGAGAGACCCAGTACTTC. Translating gives CASSPRDRGRETQYF.

The V and J genes are TRBV29-1 and TRBJ2-7, with 9 bases identical to TRBD1. J was trimmed by 4 bases and V by 6 bases; bases with no gene match: 1. CDR1 SQVTM and CDR2 ANQGSEA come from the germline V gene. CDR3 length: 11 residues. CDR3 amino acids: CSVGTGYEQYF. The CDR3 coding sequence is TGCAGCGTGGGGACAGGGTACGAGCAGTACTTC.

The V and J genes are TRBV7-9 and TRBJ2-5, with D perhaps matching TRBD2 (5 bases). Trimming shortened V by 1 base and J by 1 base, and 13 bases separated the two germline ends. CDR1 is SEHNR and CDR2 is FQNEAQ in the germline V gene (reference sequence). The CDR3 has 16 residues. The CDR3 is CASSLGGGRTQETQYF. The CDR3 DNA follows: TGTGCCAGCAGCTTAGGAGGAGGCAGAACCCAAGAGACCCAGTACTTC.

The chain links TRBV21-1 to TRBJ1-1; no check of the table's D call, TRBD1, against the DNA was made. TRBV21-1 is shown as a pseudogene. The CDR3 contains 15 residues. This CDR3 reads CASSKERGKVTEAFF. CDR3 nucleotides: TGTGCCAGCAGCAAAGAGAGGGGGAAGGTGACTGAAGCTTTCTTT.

The chain uses TRBV12-5 and TRBJ2-3; 7 nucleotides match TRBD1. Germline V gene sequence: CDR1 LGHNT, CDR2 FRNRAP. Losses at the gene ends were 0 bases for V and 1 base for J; bases not matched to a gene: 10. This CDR3 is 18 amino acids long. The CDR3 bases are TGTGCTAGTGGTTTGGTCACAGGGGTGGCCCGGGGCACAGATACGCAGTATTTT. Translation gives CASGLVTGVARGTDTQYF. Drawing the rest from reference TRBV12-5 and TRBJ2-3, the complete variable domain is DARVTQTPRHKVTEMGQEVTMRCQPILGHNTVFWYRQTMMQGLELLAYFRNRAPLDDSGMPKDRFSAEMPDATLATLKIQPSEPRDSAVYFCASGLVTGVARGTDTQYFGPGTRLTVL.

J is TRBJ2-1 and V is TRBV19; the match to TRBD2 covers 9 bases. The CDR3 spans 14 residues. V shed 10 bases, J shed 5 bases, and the junction held 9 bases outside the gene matches. The germline V gene has CDR1 LNHDA and CDR2 SQIVND (reference sequence). The CDR3 spells CATSWLAGNNEQFF. DNA of the CDR3: TGTGCCACCTCCTGGCTAGCGGGAAACAATGAGCAGTTCTTC.